This passage covers 25 T cell receptor beta chains from one sample sequenced in a study of cytomegalovirus exposure and HLA in healthy donors. Amplification used 60 Vbeta primers and 13 Jbeta primers. Produced via immunoSEQ multiplex PCR; TCRdb's table is partial and in-frame only. The sample lists fewer than 100,000 clones; roughly 78% were seen once. Source material: PBMCs. These receptors all stem from a male donor in good health and CMV-seropositive.

V and J are TRBV4-3 and TRBJ2-6; D perhaps matches TRBD1 (6 bases). V was cut by 1 base and J by 2 bases, with 21 bases left in between. The germline gives CDR1 LGHNA, CDR2 YSLEER. The CDR3 consists of 20 residues. DNA for the CDR3: TGCGCCAGCAGCCAAGGGCCAGGGACACACCTAGTTCCTGGGGCCAACGTCCTGACTTTC. Protein sequence: CASSQGPGTHLVPGANVLTF.

This clone was picked up a small number of times. V usage is TRBV6-1 and J usage is TRBJ1-1; tentatively, D is TRBD1 (5 bases). CDR1 is MNHNS and CDR2 is SASEGT in the germline V gene. The CDR3 runs to 15 residues. The germline V and J ends were trimmed by 1 base and 4 bases, with 13 bases remaining between them. CDR3 sequence reads: CASSEGGLGATEAFF. CDR3 bases: TGTGCCAGCAGTGAAGGGGGCCTTGGAGCCACTGAAGCTTTCTTT.

The rearrangement links TRBV2 to TRBJ2-7; 13 bases line up with TRBD2. The CDR3 runs 11 residues. Per germline, CDR1 SNHLY and CDR2 FYNNEI. J gave up 12 bases and V 8 bases, and 4 bases lay outside the gene matches. The CDR3 loop reads CASETSGRMYF. CDR3 DNA sequence: TGTGCCAGCGAGACTAGCGGGAGGATGTACTTC.

This clone was seen more than once but under ten times. The chain combines TRBV18 with TRBJ2-3; D is possibly TRBD2 (5 bases). This CDR3 region has 19 residues. From germline, CDR1 is KGHSH and CDR2 LQKENI. Trimming removed 1 base at V and 2 bases at J, with 22 bases between. The CDR3 reads CASSPRRAPLYSNTDTQYF. CDR3 nucleotide sequence: TGTGCCAGCTCACCACGGCGGGCACCGCTTTACTCCAACACAGATACGCAGTATTTT.

The gene calls are TRBV2 and TRBJ2-1; the match to TRBD1 covers 7 bases. The trim removed 8 bases at V and 7 bases at J, leaving 5 bases unmatched. The CDR3 extends over 12 amino acids. Per the germline V gene, CDR1 is SNHLY and CDR2 is FYNNEI. The CDR3 loop reads CASGDRVNEQFF. CDR3 bases: TGTGCCAGCGGCGACAGGGTGAATGAGCAGTTCTTC.

The V call is TRBV2, the J call TRBJ1-5; possible D gene TRBD1, 6 bases. The CDR3 has 13 amino acids. The germline gives CDR1 SNHLY, CDR2 FYNNEI. Deletions cut 8 bases from V and 6 bases from J, with 14 bases between. The CDR3 DNA sequence: TGTGCCAGCTCGCCAGGGGAGGGTCAGCCCCAGCATTTT. It translates to CASSPGEGQPQHF.

The V gene is TRBV5-4, the J gene TRBJ2-7; 10 bases map to TRBD2. The CDR3 covers 16 residues. The germline CDR1 and CDR2 sequences are SGHNT and YYREEE (reference sequence). V trimming: 3 bases; J trimming: 7 bases; junction bases outside the gene matches: 13. The CDR3 sequence is CASSSLRTSGTGEQYF. In DNA form, the CDR3 reads TGTGCCAGCAGCTCCTTAAGGACTAGCGGTACGGGGGAGCAGTACTTC.

Only one count was recorded for this clone. This chain connects TRBV2 to TRBJ2-5; no clear D gene. This CDR3 has 14 residues. The V and J ends lost 0 bases and 2 bases respectively, with 7 bases between them. CDR1 and CDR2 (germline): SNHLY, FYNNEI. The CDR3 DNA is TGTGCCAGCAGTGAAGCGCTAAGACAAGAGACCCAGTACTTC. This codes for CASSEALRQETQYF.

The chain joins TRBV6-1 to TRBJ2-5, with D possibly matching TRBD2 (6 bases). V was trimmed by 7 bases and J by 4 bases, leaving 13 bases between them. The CDR3 length is 13 residues. Germline V gene sequence: CDR1 MNHNS, CDR2 SASEGT. CDR3 sequence (DNA): TGTGCCAGCAACCGGGACTCTATAGAGACCCAGTACTTC. Encoded protein: CASNRDSIETQYF.

V gene TRBV7-2 combines with J gene TRBJ1-2; D may be TRBD1 (5 bases). The germline V gene has CDR1 SGHTA and CDR2 FQGNSA. The CDR3 is 12 amino acids. V was pared by 1 base and J by 5 bases, with 5 bases between. In nucleotides, the CDR3 is TGTGCCAGCAGCTTAGGACAGTATGGCTACACCTTC. It codes for CASSLGQYGYTF.

The rearrangement joins TRBV7-6 to TRBJ2-7; 7 bases align to TRBD1. V shed 2 bases, J shed 5 bases, and the junction held 9 bases outside the gene matches. The CDR3 contains 15 residues. CDR1 is SGHVS, CDR2 FNYEAQ, per germline. CDR3 loop: CASSLYSTGLNEQYF. CDR3 sequence (DNA): TGTGCCAGCAGCTTATATTCGACAGGGTTAAACGAGCAGTACTTC.

The chain carries TRBV18 and TRBJ2-2, with a possible D match to TRBD1 (6 bases). Germline values: CDR1 KGHSH, CDR2 LQKENI. The CDR3 is made up of 13 amino acids. V lost 5 bases and J 4 bases, leaving 8 bases between the germline ends. CDR3 amino acids: CASSADSTGELFF. CDR3 DNA: TGTGCCAGCTCAGCGGACAGCACCGGGGAGCTGTTTTTT. Filled out from reference TRBV18 and TRBJ2-2, the complete variable domain reads NAGVMQNPRHLVRRRGQEARLRCSPMKGHSHVYWYRQLPEEGLKFMVYLQKENIIDESGMPKERFSAEFPKEGPSILRIQQVVRGDSAAYFCASSADSTGELFFGEGSRLTVL.

The gene calls are TRBV5-4 and TRBJ2-2, with D possibly being TRBD1 (7 bases). The V gene lost 4 bases and the J gene lost 4 bases, with 11 bases spanning the gap. CDR3 length: 14 amino acids. Germline CDR1 is SGHNT and CDR2 is YYREEE (reference sequence). The CDR3 nucleotides read TGTGCCAGCAGCGCCCAGGGGGGCACCGGGGAGCTGTTTTTT. It is translated as CASSAQGGTGELFF.

The rearrangement links TRBV7-3 to TRBJ2-3, with D possibly being TRBD2 (5 bases). Trimming took off 4 bases at V and 0 bases at J, with 14 bases between the two ends. There are 16 residues in the CDR3. Germline-derived CDR1 and CDR2 are SGHTA and FQGTGA. CDR3 nucleotide sequence: TGTGCCAGCAGCTATGGCCTAAGCGGAAGCACAGATACGCAGTATTTT. This gives the protein CASSYGLSGSTDTQYF. The full variable domain, rest sourced from reference TRBV7-3 and TRBJ2-3, is GAGVSQTPSNKVTEKGKYVELRCDPISGHTALYWYRQSLGQGPEFLIYFQGTGAADDSGLPNDRFFAVRPEGSVSTLKIQRTERGDSAVYLCASSYGLSGSTDTQYFGPGTRLTVL.

The chain employs TRBV7-8 and TRBJ2-7; 8 nucleotides align to TRBD2. J was trimmed by 3 bases and V by 6 bases; bases with no gene match: 13. This CDR3 has 16 amino acids. Germline CDR1 and CDR2: SGHVS and FQNEAQ. The CDR3 loop reads CASSLRMGAGGYEQYF. As DNA, the CDR3 is TGTGCCAGCAGTCTAAGGATGGGGGCGGGGGGCTACGAGCAGTACTTC.

J is TRBJ2-7 and V is TRBV27, with 9 bases that match TRBD2. The CDR3 runs 13 residues. Germline V lookup: CDR1 MNHEY, CDR2 SMNVEV (reference sequence). Trimming cost V 7 bases and J 3 bases; bases outside gene matches: 4. CDR3 residues: CASKSSGSYEQYF. CDR3 DNA: TGTGCCAGCAAGAGTAGCGGGAGCTACGAGCAGTACTTC.

The J gene is TRBJ1-2, the V gene TRBV29-1; D gene unclear. Germline CDR1 SQVTM, CDR2 ANQGSEA. V was pared by 6 bases and J by 3 bases, with 14 bases between. The length of the CDR3 is 13 residues. DNA of the CDR3: TGCAGCGTCTCTGGAGTTCCTGACTATGGCTACACCTTC. It translates to CSVSGVPDYGYTF.

The chain has TRBV19 and TRBJ1-5; D is ambiguous. The CDR3 has 11 residues. Trimming removed 7 bases from V and 10 bases from J, with 11 bases in between. Germline assignment: CDR1 LNHDA and CDR2 SQIVND (reference sequence). CDR3 in amino acids: CASIHRVPQHF. The CDR3 DNA is TGTGCCAGTATTCACCGGGTCCCCCAGCATTTT.

The rearrangement uses TRBV11-2 and TRBJ2-3, with 8 bases fitting TRBD2. Germline values: CDR1 SGHAT, CDR2 FQNNGV. Losses at the gene ends were 1 base for V and 0 bases for J; bases not matched to a gene: 0. CDR3 size: 15 residues. The CDR3 region has the DNA TGTGCCAGCAGCTTAGCGGGAGGGAGCACAGATACGCAGTATTTT. Its translation: CASSLAGGSTDTQYF. Full variable domain (rest looked up from reference TRBV11-2 and TRBJ2-3): EAGVAQSPRYKIIEKRQSVAFWCNPISGHATLYWYQQILGQGPKLLIQFQNNGVVDDSQLPKDRFSAERLKGVDSTLKIQPAKLEDSAVYLCASSLAGGSTDTQYFGPGTRLTVL.

This chain links TRBV28 with TRBJ2-5; tentatively, D is TRBD2 (5 bases). The CDR3 sequence is 18 residues long. Trimming took off 4 bases at V and 2 bases at J, with 23 bases between the two ends. Germline CDR1 is MDHEN and CDR2 is SYDVKM. CDR3 nucleotide sequence: TGTGCCAGCAGTTCATATTTTGGGCACCGGGAAACACAAGAGACCCAGTACTTC. As protein: CASSSYFGHRETQETQYF.

V usage is TRBV5-1 and J usage is TRBJ2-6; D is unclear. V shed 7 bases and J shed 1 base, with 12 bases lying between them. Germline-derived CDR1 and CDR2 are SGHRS and YFSETQ. The CDR3 totals 15 residues. CDR3 sequence reads: CASGPFESGANVLTF. CDR3 in DNA: TGCGCCAGCGGGCCTTTCGAATCTGGGGCCAACGTCCTGACTTTC.

This chain uses TRBV18 with TRBJ1-1, with D maybe TRBD1 (5 bases). The germline V gene encodes CDR1 KGHSH and CDR2 LQKENI. With 3 bases removed from V and 1 base from J, the gap between germline ends came to 9 bases. This CDR3 is built from 14 residues. CDR3 protein: CASSPMTANTEAFF. CDR3 sequence (DNA): TGTGCCAGCTCACCCATGACAGCGAACACTGAAGCTTTCTTT.

The chain couples TRBV7-2 to TRBJ2-7; the match to TRBD2 covers 12 bases. Per germline, CDR1 SGHTA and CDR2 FQGNSA. This CDR3 is 16 amino acids long. V shed 1 base and J 2 bases; nucleotides not matched to a gene: 3. CDR3 bases: TGTGCCAGCAGCTTAGAGACTAGCGGGAGCCCCTACGAGCAGTACTTC. Translated, it gives CASSLETSGSPYEQYF.

The genes are TRBV30 and TRBJ1-4, with 12 nucleotides matching TRBD1. The germline CDR1 and CDR2 sequences are GTSNPN and SVGIG (reference sequence). Germline trimming cut 4 bases from V and 8 bases from J; bases unmatched to any gene: 8. The CDR3 is made up of 15 amino acids. The CDR3 DNA reads TGTGCCTGGAACCTGGGACAGGGGGCAGGGGAAAAACTGTTTTTT. Translated, it gives CAWNLGQGAGEKLFF.

The gene calls are TRBV5-4 and TRBJ1-5, with TRBD1 matching over 8 bases. Germline trimming cut 4 bases from V and 2 bases from J; bases unmatched to any gene: 2. The CDR3 is 14 residues long. The germline CDR1 and CDR2 sequences are SGHNT and YYREEE (reference sequence). CDR3 nucleotides: TGTGCCAGCAGCAAACAGGGGGGCAATCAGCCCCAGCATTTT. Its translation: CASSKQGGNQPQHF.